This TCR beta chain was sequenced in a study of PD-L1 blockade in urothelial cancer. Study-level information: When tumor samples were examined, their median T cell count was 1,402.

This clone came up a few times. The method was immunoSEQ multiplex PCR; TCRdb's version includes in-frame clones alone and lacks a portion of them. The table includes over 1,500 clones, roughly a third detected once. Trimming left V 6 bases short and J 2 bases short, with 20 bases between. The CDR3 runs 18 residues. The source is a man in his sixties with urothelial cancer. The chain combines TRBV23-1 with TRBJ2-6; possibly TRBD1 for D (6 bases). TRBV23-1 is reported as an ORF; its role is uncertain. The sequencing here drew on tumor tissue, taken before atezolizumab (anti-PD-L1) treatment. CDR3 sequence: CASSQEIQGSAGANVLTF. The CDR3 DNA reads TGCGCCAGCAGCCAAGAGATACAGGGAAGTGCTGGGGCCAACGTCCTGACTTTC.